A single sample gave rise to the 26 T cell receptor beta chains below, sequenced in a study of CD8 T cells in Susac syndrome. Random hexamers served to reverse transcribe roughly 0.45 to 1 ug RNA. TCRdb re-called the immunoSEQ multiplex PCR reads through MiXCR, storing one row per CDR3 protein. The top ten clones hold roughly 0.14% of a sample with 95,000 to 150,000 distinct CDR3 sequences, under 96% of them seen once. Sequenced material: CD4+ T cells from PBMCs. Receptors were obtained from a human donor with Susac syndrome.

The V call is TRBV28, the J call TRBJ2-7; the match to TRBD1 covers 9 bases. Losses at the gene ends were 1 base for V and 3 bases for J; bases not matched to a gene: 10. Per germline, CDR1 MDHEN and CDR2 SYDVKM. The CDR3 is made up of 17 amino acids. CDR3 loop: CASSLSGTGKGVYEQYF. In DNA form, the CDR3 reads TGTGCCAGCAGTTTATCCGGGACAGGGAAGGGGGTCTACGAGCAGTACTTC.

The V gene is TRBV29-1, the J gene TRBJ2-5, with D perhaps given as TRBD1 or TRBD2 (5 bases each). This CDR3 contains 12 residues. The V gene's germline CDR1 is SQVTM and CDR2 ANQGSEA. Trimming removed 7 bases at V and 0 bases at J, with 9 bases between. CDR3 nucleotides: TGCAGCGCCGGGACGGACCAAGAGACCCAGTACTTC. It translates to CSAGTDQETQYF. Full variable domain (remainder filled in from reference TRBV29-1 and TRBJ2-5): SAVISQKPSRDICQRGTSLTIQCQVDSQVTMMFWYRQQPGQSLTLIATANQGSEATYESGFVIDKFPISRPNLTFSTLTVSNMSPEDSSIYLCSAGTDQETQYFGPGTRLLVL.

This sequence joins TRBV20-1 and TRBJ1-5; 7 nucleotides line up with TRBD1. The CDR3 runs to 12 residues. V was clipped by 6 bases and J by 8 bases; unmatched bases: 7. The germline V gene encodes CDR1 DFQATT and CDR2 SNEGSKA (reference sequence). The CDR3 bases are TGCAGTGCCTCGACAGGGAGGGAGCCCCAGCATTTT. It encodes CSASTGREPQHF.

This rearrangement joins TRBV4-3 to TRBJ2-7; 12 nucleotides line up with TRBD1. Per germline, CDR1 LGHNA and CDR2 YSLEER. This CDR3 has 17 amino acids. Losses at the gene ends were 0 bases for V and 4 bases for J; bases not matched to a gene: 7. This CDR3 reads CASSQDLGDRGRYEQYF. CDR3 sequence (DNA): TGCGCCAGCAGCCAAGATCTAGGGGACAGGGGGCGATACGAGCAGTACTTC.

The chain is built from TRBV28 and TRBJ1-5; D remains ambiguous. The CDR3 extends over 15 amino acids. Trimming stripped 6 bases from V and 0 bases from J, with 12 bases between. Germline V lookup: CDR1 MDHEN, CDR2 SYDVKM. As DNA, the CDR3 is TGTGCCAGCAGCACGGCTACAAATAGCAATCAGCCCCAGCATTTT. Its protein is CASSTATNSNQPQHF.

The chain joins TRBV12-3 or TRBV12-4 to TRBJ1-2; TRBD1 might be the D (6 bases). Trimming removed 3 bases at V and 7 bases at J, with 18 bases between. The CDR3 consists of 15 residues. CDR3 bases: TGTGCCAGCAGTTTTTGGTTAAGGGGGGCCGGTGGCTACACCTTC. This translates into CASSFWLRGAGGYTF.

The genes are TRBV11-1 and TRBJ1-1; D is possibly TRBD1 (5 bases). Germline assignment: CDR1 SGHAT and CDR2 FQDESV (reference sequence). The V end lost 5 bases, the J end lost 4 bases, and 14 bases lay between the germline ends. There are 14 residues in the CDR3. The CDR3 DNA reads TGTGCCAGCAGCCGAAGGGGAAGAGCCACTGAAGCTTTCTTT. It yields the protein CASSRRGRATEAFF. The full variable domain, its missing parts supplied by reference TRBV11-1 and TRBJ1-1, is EAEVAQSPRYKITEKSQAVAFWCDPISGHATLYWYRQILGQGPELLVQFQDESVVDDSQLPKDRFSAERLKGVDSTLKIQPAELGDSAMYLCASSRRGRATEAFFGQGTRLTVV.

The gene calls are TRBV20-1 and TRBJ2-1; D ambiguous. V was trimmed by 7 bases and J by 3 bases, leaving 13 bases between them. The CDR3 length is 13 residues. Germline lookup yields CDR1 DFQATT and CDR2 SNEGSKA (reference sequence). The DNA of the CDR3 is TGCAGTGGGCGGTCTTCCCGCTACAATGAGCAGTTCTTC. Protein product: CSGRSSRYNEQFF.

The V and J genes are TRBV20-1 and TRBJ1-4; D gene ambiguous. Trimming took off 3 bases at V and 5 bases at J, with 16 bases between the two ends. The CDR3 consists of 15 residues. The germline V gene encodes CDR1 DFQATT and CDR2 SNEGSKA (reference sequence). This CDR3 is CSASVEWAVNEKLFF. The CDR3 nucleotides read TGCAGTGCTAGCGTCGAATGGGCAGTAAATGAAAAACTGTTTTTT.

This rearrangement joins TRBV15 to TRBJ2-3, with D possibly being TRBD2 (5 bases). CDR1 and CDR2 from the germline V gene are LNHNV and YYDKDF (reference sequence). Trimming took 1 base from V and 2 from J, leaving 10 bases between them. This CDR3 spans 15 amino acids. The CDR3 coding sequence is TGTGCCACCAGCAGAGCGGCTAGCACCACAGATACGCAGTATTTT. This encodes CATSRAASTTDTQYF.

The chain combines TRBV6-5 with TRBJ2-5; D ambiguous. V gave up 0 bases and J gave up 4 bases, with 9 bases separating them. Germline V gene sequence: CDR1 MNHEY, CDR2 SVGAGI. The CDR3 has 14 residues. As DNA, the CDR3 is TGTGCCAGCAGTTACTCACCAGGCTTAGAGACCCAGTACTTC. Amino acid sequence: CASSYSPGLETQYF.

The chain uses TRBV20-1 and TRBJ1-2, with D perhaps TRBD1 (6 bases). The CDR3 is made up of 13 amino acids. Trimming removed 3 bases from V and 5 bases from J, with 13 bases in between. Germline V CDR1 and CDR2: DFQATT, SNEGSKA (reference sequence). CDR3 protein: CSASNSGHYGYTF. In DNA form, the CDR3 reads TGCAGTGCTAGCAACTCGGGACATTATGGCTACACCTTC.

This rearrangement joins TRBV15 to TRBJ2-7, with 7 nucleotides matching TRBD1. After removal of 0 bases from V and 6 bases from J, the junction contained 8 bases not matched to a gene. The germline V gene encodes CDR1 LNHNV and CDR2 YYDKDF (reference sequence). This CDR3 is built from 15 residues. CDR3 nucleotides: TGTGCCACCAGCAGAGATCTTGAGGGGGCCAGCGAGCAGTACTTC. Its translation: CATSRDLEGASEQYF.

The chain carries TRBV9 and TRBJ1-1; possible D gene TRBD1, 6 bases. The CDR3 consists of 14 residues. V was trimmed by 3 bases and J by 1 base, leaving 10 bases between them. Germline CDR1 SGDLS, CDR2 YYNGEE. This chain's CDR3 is CASSARGGNTEAFF. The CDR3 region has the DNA TGTGCCAGCAGCGCGAGGGGGGGGAACACTGAAGCTTTCTTT.

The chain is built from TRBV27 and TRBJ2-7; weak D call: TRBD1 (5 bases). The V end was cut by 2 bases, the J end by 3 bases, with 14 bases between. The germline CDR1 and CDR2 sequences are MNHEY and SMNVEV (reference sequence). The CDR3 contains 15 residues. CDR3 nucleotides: TGTGCCAGCAGTTTAAGGGCAGGGTCGATCTACGAGCAGTACTTC. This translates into CASSLRAGSIYEQYF.

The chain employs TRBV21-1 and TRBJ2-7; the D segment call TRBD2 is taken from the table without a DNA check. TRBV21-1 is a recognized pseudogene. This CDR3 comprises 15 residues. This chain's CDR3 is CASSLPPRHSYEQYF. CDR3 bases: TGTGCCAGCAGCCTCCCGCCGCGGCACTCCTACGAGCAGTACTTC.

The CDR3 bases are TGTGCCAGCAGTGAAGCGCCAGGGGACACCTACGAGCAGTACTTC. This encodes CASSEAPGDTYEQYF. J is TRBJ2-7 and V is TRBV2; D might be TRBD1 (6 bases). Germline V CDR1 and CDR2: SNHLY, FYNNEI. This CDR3 comprises 15 residues. Trimming stripped 0 bases from V and 2 bases from J, with 11 bases between.

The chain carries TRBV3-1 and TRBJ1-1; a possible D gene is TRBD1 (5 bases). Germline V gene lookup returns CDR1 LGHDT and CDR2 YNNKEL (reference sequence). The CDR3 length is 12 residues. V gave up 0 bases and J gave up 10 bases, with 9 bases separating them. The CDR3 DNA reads TGTGCCAGCAGCCAAGAAGGCAGGGCAGCTTTCTTT. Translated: CASSQEGRAAFF.

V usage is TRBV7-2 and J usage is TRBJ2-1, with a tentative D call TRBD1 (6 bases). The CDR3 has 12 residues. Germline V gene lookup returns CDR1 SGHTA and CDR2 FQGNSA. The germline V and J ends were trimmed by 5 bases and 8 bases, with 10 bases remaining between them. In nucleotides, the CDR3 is TGTGCCAGCAGCCCAGGGGTTCATGAGCAGTTCTTC. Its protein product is CASSPGVHEQFF.

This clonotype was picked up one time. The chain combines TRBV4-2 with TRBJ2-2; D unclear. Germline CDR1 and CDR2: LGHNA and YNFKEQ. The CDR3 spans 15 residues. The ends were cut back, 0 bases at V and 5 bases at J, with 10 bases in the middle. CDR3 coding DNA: TGTGCCAGCAGCCAAGATCACGGCGTGACCGGGGAGCTGTTTTTT. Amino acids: CASSQDHGVTGELFF.

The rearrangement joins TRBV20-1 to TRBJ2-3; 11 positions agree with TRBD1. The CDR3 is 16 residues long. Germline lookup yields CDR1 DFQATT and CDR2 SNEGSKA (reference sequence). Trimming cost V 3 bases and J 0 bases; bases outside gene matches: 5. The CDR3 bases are TGCAGTGCTAGGAAGGGGACAGGGGGAAGCACAGATACGCAGTATTTT. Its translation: CSARKGTGGSTDTQYF.

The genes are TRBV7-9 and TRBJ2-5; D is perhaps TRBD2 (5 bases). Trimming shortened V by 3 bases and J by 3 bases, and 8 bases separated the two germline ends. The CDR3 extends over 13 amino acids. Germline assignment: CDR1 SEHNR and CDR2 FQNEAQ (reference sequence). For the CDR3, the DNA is TGTGCCAGCAGCTTCGCAGCGGAAGAGACCCAGTACTTC. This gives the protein CASSFAAEETQYF.

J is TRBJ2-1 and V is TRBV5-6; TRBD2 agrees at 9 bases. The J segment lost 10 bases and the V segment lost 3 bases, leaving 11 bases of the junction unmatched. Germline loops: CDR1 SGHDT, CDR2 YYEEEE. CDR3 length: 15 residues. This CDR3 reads CASSYGASGNGEQFF. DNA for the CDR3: TGTGCCAGCAGCTACGGGGCTAGCGGGAACGGCGAGCAGTTCTTC.

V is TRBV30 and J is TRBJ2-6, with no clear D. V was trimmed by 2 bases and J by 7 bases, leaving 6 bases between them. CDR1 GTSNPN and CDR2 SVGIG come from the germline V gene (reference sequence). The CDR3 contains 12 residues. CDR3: CAWSPRANVLTF. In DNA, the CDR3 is TGTGCCTGGAGTCCTCGTGCCAACGTCCTGACTTTC.

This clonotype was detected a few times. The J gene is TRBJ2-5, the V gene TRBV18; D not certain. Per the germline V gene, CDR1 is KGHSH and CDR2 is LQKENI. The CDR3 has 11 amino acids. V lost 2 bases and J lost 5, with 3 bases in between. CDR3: CASSPSETQYF. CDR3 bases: TGTGCCAGCTCACCAAGCGAGACCCAGTACTTC.

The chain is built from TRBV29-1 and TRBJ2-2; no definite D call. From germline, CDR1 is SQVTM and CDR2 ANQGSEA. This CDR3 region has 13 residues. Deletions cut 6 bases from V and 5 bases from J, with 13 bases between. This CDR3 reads CSVLLGATGELFF. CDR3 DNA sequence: TGCAGCGTCCTCCTGGGCGCTACCGGGGAGCTGTTTTTT.